The entry below describes one T cell receptor beta chain. No antigen is known for it. No much larger clonotype is one base removed from it; base qualities were not supplied. The data belong to a study of T cell repertoires in breast cancer listed by TCRdb under 2016. With respect to the entire study: Samples profiled in the study came from tumors, lymph nodes and peripheral blood lymphocytes of breast cancer patients, along with peripheral blood from healthy control donors. Most of the approximately 20 patient tumors analyzed for shared TCRs were ER+/PR+. Nine healthy donors, of an age range similar to that of the patients, were included as controls. On average, sequencing produced approximately 500,000 sequences per sample, which came to 9 to 10 reads per input cell. Because breast cancer has a low mutational burden and rarely has common mutations, the study reasoned that TCRs shared between breast cancer patients would target shared antigens. Tumors and tumor-involved lymph nodes were minced and digested with Liberase and DNase, then filtered through 70-um and 40-um filters. Tumor-free lymph nodes were processed without enzymatic digestion, and Ficoll was used to separate blood samples.

To analyze paired alpha-beta TCRs of CD8+ T cells, the researchers used an expanded emulsion RT-PCR method with primers covering all TCR V genes. CD8+ T cells were isolated with a CD8 positive selection kit and were then incubated overnight in around 9.2 IU/mL IL-2 prior to emulsion RT-PCR. The germline V gene (reference sequence) provides CDR1 DFQATT and CDR2 SNEGSKA. Spanning cysteine to phenylalanine, the CDR3 consists of 14 amino acids. Only the CDR3 DNA is retained, 42 bases long and in frame from the first base. The junction shows trimming of 2 bases on V and 8 bases on J, plus 13 bases between the germline ends. What the research found in general, with its limitations: Genuine antitumor clones may have been missed because singleton TCRs were discarded and only part of each tumor was sampled. TRBV7 predominated among the shared TCRs, which could possibly reflect tumor recognition or a mispriming bias from eight TRBV7 primers. Sentinel lymph nodes involved by tumor shared about fourfold more TCRs with matched tumor repertoires than tumor-free nodes did (7.7% versus 2%). Approximately 19 TCR pairs were shared across seven or more patient tumors and were rarely found in control blood, which suggested possible tumor specificity. Shared TCRs were encoded by various nucleotide sequences, which suggests selection and expansion based on antigen. Because transcript abundance and primer differences skewed clone recovery, emulsion RT-PCR was regarded as qualitative rather than quantitative.

The library relied on emulsion pairing. Unpaired genes were suppressed in a second nested PCR with blocking oligos, after which Illumina adaptors and barcodes were added in a third nested PCR. Between 5,000 and 250,000 T cells, along with C-region, Stepout and V-region primers, were included in each emulsion RT-PCR master mix. Emulsions were generated with the Micellula Emulsion and Purification Kit, and RT-PCR used Qiagen OneStep RT-PCR reagents. The pooled libraries were sequenced on an Illumina MiSeq using paired-end 2 x 250 reads. The authors' analysis ran thus. In Galaxy, read pairs were joined and then clipped at the engineered overlap into separate alpha and beta files, and any unclipped reads were discarded. Alpha-beta pairs were assigned with CompleteTCR, a MiTCR-based pipeline that links chains sharing read cluster identifiers using an R script. TCR sequences seen only once, which were about 1-3.3%, were removed as potential sequencing errors. Through fastp at Q25 and MiXCR, TCRdb rebuilt clones from the public reads, retaining in-frame beta chains. Rows matching on CDR3 protein sequence are summarized as one entry with the most common DNA and genes. It is TCRdb's table, rather than the study itself, that gives the V and J calls and clone size. The sample has approximately 40,000 distinct CDR3 sequences on record, less than 55% of them singletons. The ten largest clonotypes hold around 60% of the sample.

Sequenced sample: CD8+ T cells. The V and J segments used are TRBV20-1 and TRBJ1-6, with no D gene named confidently. This TCR came from a pool of human donors with breast cancer or a healthy control (not recorded which). CDR3 loop: CSARRRSGDSPLHF. The sequenced DNA is TGCAGTGCTAGACGGCGATCGGGTGATTCACCCCTCCACTTT.